These 29 T cell receptor beta chains originate from one sample sequenced in a study of CD8+ T cells in alopecia areata. Treatment meaning: oral pan-JAK inhibitor, 5-10 mg twice daily. Investigators isolated RNA and reverse transcribed it into cDNA to act as the sequencing template. Method: immunoSEQ multiplex PCR; TCRdb's copy keeps in-frame clones and lacks some. This sample has about 120,000 clones, with 53% found just once. Sequencing was performed on CD4+ T cells sorted from blood, taken at week 4, from a patient treated with tofacitinib. The receptors stem from a human donor with alopecia areata.

V and J are TRBV5-6 and TRBJ2-1; no clear D gene. V lost 1 base, J lost 3 bases, and 5 bases lay in between. The length of the CDR3 is 13 residues. Germline lookup yields CDR1 SGHDT and CDR2 YYEEEE. CDR3 coding DNA: TGTGCCAGCAGCTTGAGGGTCTACAATGAGCAGTTCTTC. Translated, it gives CASSLRVYNEQFF.

This clone occurred a few times. This chain uses TRBV27 with TRBJ2-1, with D possibly being TRBD2 (5 bases). Per germline, CDR1 MNHEY and CDR2 SMNVEV (reference sequence). V was trimmed by 4 bases and J by 7 bases, leaving 14 bases between them. This CDR3 is 14 amino acids long. The CDR3 protein is CASSSTRLLNEQFF. The DNA of the CDR3 is TGTGCCAGCAGTTCAACCCGACTACTGAATGAGCAGTTCTTC.

This clone was counted between two and nine times. The chain has TRBV6-1 and TRBJ2-7, with D possibly TRBD1 on 6 matching bases. The CDR3 contains 13 residues. Trimming removed 4 bases from V and 4 bases from J, with 11 bases in between. Germline values: CDR1 MNHNS, CDR2 SASEGT. The CDR3 loop is CASSVQGGYEQYF. CDR3 bases: TGTGCCAGCAGTGTACAGGGCGGATACGAGCAGTACTTC.

The rearrangement links TRBV29-1 to TRBJ1-1, with D possibly being TRBD1 (5 bases). The germline V gene encodes CDR1 SQVTM and CDR2 ANQGSEA. V dropped 1 base and J dropped 4 bases, with 10 bases sitting between them. There are 13 residues in the CDR3. In DNA form, the CDR3 reads TGCAGCGTTGAAGTTCTGGGGGGCACTGAAGCTTTCTTT. This codes for CSVEVLGGTEAFF.

The chain combines TRBV5-1 with TRBJ1-5; D is unresolved. From germline, CDR1 is SGHRS and CDR2 YFSETQ. Trimming took 4 bases from V and 1 from J, leaving 12 bases between them. This CDR3 region has 15 residues. In DNA form, the CDR3 reads TGCGCCAGCAGCCCCTTGGCGGGGAGCAATCAGCCCCAGCATTTT. Protein product: CASSPLAGSNQPQHF.

This chain connects TRBV4-2 to TRBJ2-7, with 9 bases lining up with TRBD2. This CDR3 region has 16 residues. The V segment lost 1 base and the J segment 2 bases; nucleotides outside the gene matches: 6. Germline CDR1 is LGHNA and CDR2 is YNFKEQ. CDR3 sequence (DNA): TGTGCCAGCAGCCAAGCTGGGACTAGCCGGCCCTACGAGCAGTACTTC. As protein: CASSQAGTSRPYEQYF.

This clone was seen a few times. J is TRBJ1-1 and V is TRBV19; possible D gene TRBD1, 5 bases. Trimming pared 9 bases from V and 1 base from J, leaving 18 bases between. Germline V CDR1 and CDR2: LNHDA, SQIVND (reference sequence). There are 15 residues in the CDR3. The DNA of the CDR3 is TGTGCCAGCAAACAACAGGAGCAACCGAACACTGAAGCTTTCTTT. Translation: CASKQQEQPNTEAFF.

The chain has TRBV29-1 and TRBJ2-3; 9 nucleotides match TRBD1. Losses at the gene ends were 4 bases for V and 5 bases for J; bases not matched to a gene: 7. CDR3 length: 14 amino acids. The germline CDR1 and CDR2 sequences are SQVTM and ANQGSEA. The CDR3 is CSVARDRDQDTQYF. Written as DNA, the CDR3 is TGCAGCGTTGCGAGGGACAGGGATCAAGATACGCAGTATTTT.

V and J are TRBV6-5 and TRBJ1-1, with D unresolved. There are 12 residues in the CDR3. V gave up 4 bases and J gave up 3 bases, with 6 bases separating them. CDR1 and CDR2 from the germline V gene are MNHEY and SVGAGI. The CDR3 bases are TGTGCCAGCAGTTGGAGGGACACTGAAGCTTTCTTT. Residues: CASSWRDTEAFF.

The chain combines TRBV6-5 with TRBJ1-1; possibly TRBD1 for D (6 bases). The CDR3 covers 13 residues. CDR1 is MNHEY and CDR2 is SVGAGI in the germline V gene. Trimming shortened V by 6 bases and J by 7 bases, and 15 bases separated the two germline ends. CDR3 DNA: TGTGCCAGCAGAAAACAGGGAGTGGTTGAAGCTTTCTTT. This sequence encodes CASRKQGVVEAFF.

There are a few counts of this clone. This chain joins TRBV5-4 and TRBJ2-7; D uncertain. The V and J ends lost 1 base and 0 bases respectively, with 11 bases between them. Germline V gene data show CDR1 as SGHNT and CDR2 as YYREEE (reference sequence). The length of the CDR3 is 15 residues. The CDR3 coding sequence is TGTGCCAGCAGCTTGTCGGTCTCAAGCTCCTACGAGCAGTACTTC. It yields the protein CASSLSVSSSYEQYF.

This clone was detected only a few times. The chain has TRBV6-1 and TRBJ1-5; D is unclear. Germline V gene data show CDR1 as MNHNS and CDR2 as SASEGT. The CDR3 is 14 residues long. Trimming removed 7 bases at V and 1 base at J, with 11 bases between. CDR3 in amino acids: CASKAGLSNQPQHF. In nucleotides, the CDR3 is TGTGCCAGCAAAGCGGGTCTCAGCAATCAGCCCCAGCATTTT.

The table lists this clone with many counts. The chain uses TRBV18 and TRBJ2-7; a weak D match, TRBD2 (6 bases). CDR3 length equals 13 residues. V lost 5 bases to trimming and J lost 6 bases, with 14 bases between them. Per germline, CDR1 KGHSH and CDR2 LQKENI. CDR3 amino acids: CASSSTEGGEQYF. In DNA form, the CDR3 reads TGTGCCAGCTCATCCACGGAGGGCGGCGAGCAGTACTTC.

This chain connects TRBV30 to TRBJ1-2; D may be TRBD1 (5 bases). The germline V and J ends were trimmed by 3 bases and 4 bases, with 12 bases remaining between them. CDR3 length: 13 residues. CDR1 is GTSNPN and CDR2 is SVGIG in the germline V gene (reference sequence). This CDR3 is CAWRRGSGYGYTF. The CDR3 DNA sequence: TGTGCCTGGAGAAGGGGTTCTGGCTATGGCTACACCTTC.

In its sample, this clone was seen a few times. V is TRBV7-2 and J is TRBJ2-7, with 7 positions matching TRBD1. In germline, CDR1 is SGHTA, CDR2 FQGNSA. V trimming: 1 base; J trimming: 0 bases; junction bases outside the gene matches: 3. This CDR3 has 15 amino acids. CDR3 nucleotides: TGTGCCAGCAGCTTAGGGACAGGTTCCTCCTACGAGCAGTACTTC. It yields the protein CASSLGTGSSYEQYF.

The V gene is TRBV5-1, the J gene TRBJ1-1, with D maybe TRBD1 (5 bases). CDR3 size: 14 residues. V lost 2 bases to trimming and J lost 1 base, with 9 bases between them. Germline lookup yields CDR1 SGHRS and CDR2 YFSETQ. The CDR3, as DNA: TGCGCCAGCAGCTTTCACCAGGGGAACACTGAAGCTTTCTTT. Translation: CASSFHQGNTEAFF.

The chain carries TRBV5-1 and TRBJ2-6; tentative D call: TRBD1 (5 bases). The CDR3 has 17 amino acids. CDR1 and CDR2 (germline): SGHRS, YFSETQ. Trimming took 4 bases from V and 0 from J, leaving 14 bases between them. The CDR3 loop reads CASSQRQTSSGANVLTF. The CDR3 nucleotides read TGCGCCAGCAGCCAACGACAGACCAGCTCTGGGGCCAACGTCCTGACTTTC.

This clone was observed a handful of times. The chain joins TRBV7-9 to TRBJ2-3, with 8 bases aligning to TRBD1. The CDR3 loop spans 16 amino acids. With 7 bases clipped from V and 4 bases from J, the junction kept 13 bases outside the gene matches. CDR1 SEHNR and CDR2 FQNEAQ come from the germline V gene (reference sequence). CDR3 sequence reads: CASNEQDREDADTQYF. CDR3 DNA sequence: TGTGCCAGCAACGAACAGGACAGGGAGGATGCAGATACGCAGTATTTT.

The chain links TRBV5-1 to TRBJ1-6; D gene unclear. The CDR3 spans 15 residues. The germline CDR1 and CDR2 sequences are SGHRS and YFSETQ. Trimming pared 1 base from V and 7 bases from J, leaving 12 bases between. The CDR3 nucleotides read TGCGCCAGCAGCTTGTCGGGATCCGGCAATTCACCCCTCCACTTT. Its protein product is CASSLSGSGNSPLHF.

The chain is built from TRBV18 and TRBJ2-3, with 7 nucleotides matching TRBD1. V dropped 4 bases and J dropped 0; count of bases not matched to a gene: 4. This CDR3 region has 15 residues. Per germline, CDR1 KGHSH and CDR2 LQKENI. The CDR3 nucleotides read TGTGCCAGCTCACGGGACAGCGTCAGCACAGATACGCAGTATTTT. Translation: CASSRDSVSTDTQYF.

The rearrangement joins TRBV30 to TRBJ1-2; 12 bases fit TRBD1. The CDR3 loop spans 13 amino acids. Germline loops: CDR1 GTSNPN, CDR2 SVGIG (reference sequence). The ends lost 4 bases at V and 8 bases at J; junction bases unmatched: 5. CDR3 nucleotide sequence: TGTGCCTGGAAGGGACAGGGGGCGAAGGGCTACACCTTC. This codes for CAWKGQGAKGYTF.

The rearrangement links TRBV6-5 to TRBJ1-1; D might be TRBD1 (5 bases). The CDR3 is made up of 15 amino acids. Germline V gene sequence: CDR1 MNHEY, CDR2 SVGAGI. V gave up 6 bases and J gave up 1 base, with 15 bases separating them. CDR3 nucleotides: TGTGCCAGCAGCCCATCGACGGGGACGAACACTGAAGCTTTCTTT. Encoded protein: CASSPSTGTNTEAFF.

J is TRBJ1-4 and V is TRBV27; possible D gene TRBD1, 6 bases. Looked up from germline, CDR1 is MNHEY and CDR2 is SMNVEV (reference sequence). The CDR3 covers 13 residues. The ends were cut back, 6 bases at V and 6 bases at J, with 11 bases in the middle. This CDR3 is CASRTYRDEKLFF. In nucleotides, the CDR3 is TGTGCCAGCAGAACCTACAGGGATGAAAAACTGTTTTTT. Using reference TRBV27 and TRBJ1-4 for the parts outside the CDR3, the full variable domain is EAQVTQNPRYLITVTGKKLTVTCSQNMNHEYMSWYRQDPGLGLRQIYYSMNVEVTDKGDVPEGYKVSRKEKRNFPLILESPSPNQTSLYFCASRTYRDEKLFFGSGTQLSVL.

This clone showed up just once. The same CDR3 can be traced to other DNA sequences in this sample. The chain couples TRBV5-1 to TRBJ2-7; no firm D call. Germline CDR1 reads SGHRS; CDR2 reads YFSETQ. The ends were cut back, 0 bases at V and 4 bases at J, with 2 bases in the middle. The CDR3 has 11 residues. The CDR3 sequence: CASSLGYEQYF. The CDR3 DNA reads as TGCGCCAGCAGCTTGGGTTACGAGCAGTACTTC.

J is TRBJ1-2 and V is TRBV29-1, with a weak D call TRBD1 (5 bases). This CDR3 comprises 14 residues. The germline V and J ends were trimmed by 7 bases and 4 bases, with 19 bases remaining between them. Germline V gene sequence: CDR1 SQVTM, CDR2 ANQGSEA. CDR3 loop: CSGNEEGRAYGYTF. The DNA of the CDR3 is TGCAGCGGGAATGAGGAGGGACGGGCCTATGGCTACACCTTC.

The rearrangement joins TRBV30 to TRBJ1-3; D uncertain. Germline-derived CDR1 and CDR2 are GTSNPN and SVGIG (reference sequence). V was pared by 3 bases and J by 0 bases, with 6 bases between. CDR3 size: 13 residues. This CDR3 is CAWRGFSGNTIYF. The CDR3 DNA sequence: TGTGCCTGGAGGGGGTTCTCTGGAAACACCATATATTTT. Full variable domain (rest looked up from reference TRBV30 and TRBJ1-3): SQTIHQWPATLVQPVGSPLSLECTVEGTSNPNLYWYRQAAGRGLQLLFYSVGIGQISSEVPQNLSASRPQDRQFILSSKKLLLSDSGFYLCAWRGFSGNTIYFGEGSWLTVV.

This clone was counted only a few times. The rearrangement uses TRBV7-2 and TRBJ2-7, with TRBD2 identical over 7 bases. After removal of 5 bases from V and 7 bases from J, the junction contained 5 bases not matched to a gene. The CDR3 is 12 amino acids. Germline V gene lookup returns CDR1 SGHTA and CDR2 FQGNSA. The CDR3 reads CASSPRAGEQYF. The CDR3 DNA reads TGTGCCAGCAGCCCACGAGCGGGGGAGCAGTACTTC.

The chain carries TRBV29-1 and TRBJ2-7; the D is unclear. This CDR3 has 14 residues. Per germline, CDR1 SQVTM and CDR2 ANQGSEA. The V end lost 5 bases, the J end lost 0 bases, and 14 bases lay between the germline ends. The CDR3 loop is CSVLVAGRSYEQYF. For the CDR3, the DNA is TGCAGCGTTCTTGTGGCAGGTCGCTCCTACGAGCAGTACTTC.

V usage is TRBV27 and J usage is TRBJ1-2; maybe TRBD1 (6 bases). V was pared by 4 bases and J by 3 bases, with 9 bases between. Germline V gene data show CDR1 as MNHEY and CDR2 as SMNVEV (reference sequence). The CDR3 has 13 residues. CDR3 sequence reads: CASSSGQHYGYTF. DNA for the CDR3: TGTGCCAGCAGTTCCGGACAGCACTATGGCTACACCTTC.